Below, one T cell receptor (beta chain) is given with its context. The data were obtained in a study of T cell changes during pregnancy in multiple sclerosis. CDR3 size: 13 residues. V was trimmed by 2 bases and J by 1 base, leaving 6 bases between them. Germline lookup yields CDR1 SGHKS and CDR2 YYEKEE (reference sequence). The protocol was immunoSEQ multiplex PCR, while the TCRdb copy is restricted to in-frame clones and leaves out a portion. The sample includes 45,000 to 55,000 clones, roughly 90% of them seen just once. The gene calls are TRBV5-5 and TRBJ1-1; no clear D gene. This clonotype was sampled from a female donor in good health, enrolled as a control in a pregnancy study. Source: peripheral blood, taken in the first trimester of pregnancy. CDR3 in DNA: TGTGCCAGCAGCTTCGAGTCGAACACTGAAGCTTTCTTT. This codes for CASSFESNTEAFF. Supplemented by reference TRBV5-5 and TRBJ1-1, the full variable domain reads DAGVTQSPTHLIKTRGQQVTLRCSPISGHKSVSWYQQVLGQGPQFIFQYYEKEERGRGNFPDRFSARQFPNYSSELNVNALLLGDSALYLCASSFESNTEAFFGQGTRLTVV.